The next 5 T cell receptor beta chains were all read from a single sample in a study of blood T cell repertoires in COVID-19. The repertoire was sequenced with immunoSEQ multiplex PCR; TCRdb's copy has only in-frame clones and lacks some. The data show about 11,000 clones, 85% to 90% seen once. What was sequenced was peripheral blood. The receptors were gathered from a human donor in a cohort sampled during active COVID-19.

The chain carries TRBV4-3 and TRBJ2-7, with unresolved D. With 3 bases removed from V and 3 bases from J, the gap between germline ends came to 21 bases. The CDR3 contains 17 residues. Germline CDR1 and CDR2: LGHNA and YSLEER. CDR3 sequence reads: CASSQKGGAQNYYEQYF. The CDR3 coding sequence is TGCGCCAGCAGCCAGAAAGGCGGAGCCCAAAACTACTACGAGCAGTACTTC.

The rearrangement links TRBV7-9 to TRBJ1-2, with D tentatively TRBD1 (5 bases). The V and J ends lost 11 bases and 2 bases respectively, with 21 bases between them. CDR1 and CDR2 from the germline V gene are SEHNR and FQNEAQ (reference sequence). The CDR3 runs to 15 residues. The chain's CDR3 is CASLATVEHNYGYTF. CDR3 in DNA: TGTGCCTCCCTAGCGACAGTAGAACACAACTATGGCTACACCTTC.

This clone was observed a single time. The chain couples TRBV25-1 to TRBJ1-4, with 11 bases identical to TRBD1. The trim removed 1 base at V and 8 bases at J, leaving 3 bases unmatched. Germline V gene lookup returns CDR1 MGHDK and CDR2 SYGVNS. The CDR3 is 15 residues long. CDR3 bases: TGTGCCAGCAGTGAATCGGGACAGGGGGGGGAAAAACTGTTTTTT. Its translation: CASSESGQGGEKLFF.

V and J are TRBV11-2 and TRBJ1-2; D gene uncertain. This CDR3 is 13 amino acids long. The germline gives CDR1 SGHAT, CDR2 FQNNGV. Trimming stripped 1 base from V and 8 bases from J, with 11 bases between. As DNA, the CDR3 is TGTGCCAGCAGCTTAGCCCGCGGGGAGGGCTACACCTTC. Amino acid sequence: CASSLARGEGYTF.

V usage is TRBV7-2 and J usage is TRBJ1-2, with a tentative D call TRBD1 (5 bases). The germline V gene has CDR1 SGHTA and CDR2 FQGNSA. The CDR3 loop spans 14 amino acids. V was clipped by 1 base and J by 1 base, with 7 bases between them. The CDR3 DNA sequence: TGTGCCAGCAGCTTAGGGGGGGGTAACTATGGCTACACCTTC. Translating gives CASSLGGGNYGYTF.